This T cell receptor (beta chain) was identified during a study of T-cell memory formation after mild COVID-19. Study details: The two donors had largely donor-specific TCR clusters. The study, taken as a whole, reports: Contracting CD4+ clones sat mainly in CM and EM; CD8+ in EMRA. Clones that contracted from day 15 to 85 had balanced CD4/CD8; later expanders were CD4+ biased.

Comment on this clonotype: The target antigen is unknown.

V was shortened by 1 base and J by 5 bases, with 21 bases between the two germline ends. CDR1 is SGHKS and CDR2 is YYEKEE in the germline V gene (reference sequence). The CDR3 has 17 residues. UMIs and sample barcodes were carried by the TCR alpha and TCR beta cDNA libraries that 5'RACE produced using constant-segment primers. TCRdb fed the 5' RACE reads into MiXCR, producing one record per CDR3 protein. The table has 300,000 to 350,000 distinct CDR3 sequences, 15% to 20% seen once; the top ten hold under 25%. The chain recombines TRBV5-5 with TRBJ2-5; maybe TRBD2 (7 bases). The receptor comes from a man between 18 and 35 years old who had mild COVID-19 (a few samples of this study predate the infection). Cell type and time point are not known. Sequencing used PBMCs or a T cell subset sorted from them (not recorded which). In DNA, the CDR3 is TGTGCCAGCAGCTTGAATTCGTTAGGGGGGGCTGAGGAGACCCAGTACTTC. Encoded protein: CASSLNSLGGAEETQYF.